Sequencing of this T cell receptor (beta chain) was carried out in a study of T cells in Graves' hyperthyroidism and ophthalmopathy. Whole-study context: Peripheral blood was acquired at first diagnosis, ahead of any therapy whatsoever.

Patients with uncontrolled infections, other autoimmune diseases, pregnancy or lactation were excluded. Amplification of TCR beta CDR3 regions used RNA as the template. In the first-round RT-PCR of the TCR CDR3, the HTBI primer set was used. Via MiXCR, TCRdb re-called the multiplex PCR reads, giving one row per CDR3 protein. The repertoire holds 530,000 or so distinct CDR3 sequences, with less than 25% as singletons. This clonotype occurred many times. Its specificity is not known. Germline CDR1 and CDR2: MNHEY and SVGAGI. CDR3 size: 12 residues. V dropped 8 bases and J dropped 3 bases, with 8 bases sitting between them. The study's findings and limits: Most thyroid clonotypes that were expanded above 0.001 also turned up in blood. Ophthalmopathy stood apart from stable hyperthyroidism in a 13 V-J model.

Sequenced sample: blood. This chain uses TRBV6-5 with TRBJ1-5; D remains unclear. This clonotype was obtained from a woman aged 30 to 39 with Graves' ophthalmopathy. CDR3 DNA: TGTGCCAGCTCGGAGCCCAATCAGCCCCAGCATTTT. Translation: CASSEPNQPQHF.